This passage covers 31 T cell receptor beta chains from one sample sequenced in a study of T cell changes during pregnancy in multiple sclerosis. TCRdb's copy holds only in-frame clones and misses some; the assay was immunoSEQ multiplex PCR. The sample lists approximately 85,000 clones, about 95% occurring once. This sample comprised peripheral blood, obtained in the third trimester of pregnancy. These receptors all come from a female donor with multiple sclerosis, enrolled in a pregnancy study.

Only one count was recorded for this clone. In nucleotides, the CDR3 is TGCGCCAGCAGCTTAACAGGAGATACTACCTTAAACACTGAAGCTTTCTTT. It encodes CASSLTGDTTLNTEAFF. The chain is built from TRBV5-1 and TRBJ1-1; D is possibly TRBD1 (5 bases). The ends were cut back, 2 bases at V and 2 bases at J, with 19 bases in the middle. The CDR3 sequence is 17 residues long. Per the germline V gene, CDR1 is SGHRS and CDR2 is YFSETQ. Drawing the rest from reference TRBV5-1 and TRBJ1-1, the complete variable domain is KAGVTQTPRYLIKTRGQQVTLSCSPISGHRSVSWYQQTPGQGLQFLFEYFSETQRNKGNFPGRFSGRQFSNSRSEMNVSTLELGDSALYLCASSLTGDTTLNTEAFFGQGTRLTVV.

The chain joins TRBV28 to TRBJ1-6, with TRBD1 as a possible D gene (6 bases). Germline CDR1 and CDR2: MDHEN and SYDVKM. The CDR3 has 14 amino acids. V dropped 3 bases and J dropped 5 bases, with 8 bases sitting between them. As DNA, the CDR3 is TGTGCCAGCAGTTTTTACAGGGATAATTCACCCCTCCACTTT. Translating gives CASSFYRDNSPLHF.

V gene TRBV5-8 combines with J gene TRBJ2-7, with 11 bases aligning to TRBD2. The CDR3 has 15 amino acids. V dropped 5 bases and J dropped 4; count of bases not matched to a gene: 8. The germline CDR1 and CDR2 sequences are SGHTS and YDEGEE. CDR3 in amino acids: CASRLTSGGGYEQYF. For the CDR3, the DNA is TGTGCCAGCAGGCTTACTAGCGGGGGTGGGTACGAGCAGTACTTC. The full variable domain, with the rest looked up from reference TRBV5-8 and TRBJ2-7, is EAGVTQSPTHLIKTRGQQATLRCSPISGHTSVYWYQQALGLGLQFLLWYDEGEERNRGNFPPRFSGRQFPNYSSELNVNALELEDSALYLCASRLTSGGGYEQYFGPGTRLTVT.

This chain uses TRBV5-4 with TRBJ1-2; D is perhaps TRBD1 (5 bases). V lost 3 bases, J lost 8 bases, and 14 bases lay in between. Per germline, CDR1 SGHNT and CDR2 YYREEE (reference sequence). This CDR3 has 13 residues. The CDR3 DNA follows: TGTGCCAGCAGCTCGCCCAGGGATGGAGGCTACACCTTC. It translates to CASSSPRDGGYTF.

The chain links TRBV2 to TRBJ1-4, with 8 positions matching TRBD1. The CDR3 runs 15 residues. CDR1 is SNHLY and CDR2 is FYNNEI in the germline V gene. The junction had 7 bases not matched to a gene; V was cut back by 3 bases and J by 7 bases. In nucleotides, the CDR3 is TGTGCCAGCAGTGACCCGGACAGGGTTGGTGAAAAACTGTTTTTT. Its translation is CASSDPDRVGEKLFF.

The V gene is TRBV12-5, the J gene TRBJ1-1; weak D call: TRBD1 (5 bases). The ends were cut back, 6 bases at V and 1 base at J, with 12 bases in the middle. Germline CDR1 LGHNT, CDR2 FRNRAP. The CDR3 is made up of 14 amino acids. DNA for the CDR3: TGTGCTAGTGGCTCCGGACAACAGAACACTGAAGCTTTCTTT. This translates into CASGSGQQNTEAFF.

The chain links TRBV5-1 to TRBJ2-1; 10 nucleotides align to TRBD1. Germline V gene data show CDR1 as SGHRS and CDR2 as YFSETQ. With 5 bases clipped from V and 8 bases from J, the junction kept 7 bases outside the gene matches. This CDR3 comprises 14 residues. CDR3 DNA: TGCGCCAGCAGAACTCTGGACAGGGGGGATGAGCAGTTCTTC. It encodes CASRTLDRGDEQFF.

In its sample, this clone was seen once. This chain links TRBV19 with TRBJ2-3; 8 bases are shared with TRBD1. J was trimmed by 3 bases and V by 7 bases; bases with no gene match: 9. The CDR3 sequence is 15 residues long. CDR1 and CDR2 (germline): LNHDA, SQIVND (reference sequence). CDR3 sequence reads: CASTRRTGYTDTQYF. The CDR3 DNA reads TGTGCCAGTACAAGGAGGACAGGGTATACAGATACGCAGTATTTT. Complete variable domain (other parts from reference TRBV19 and TRBJ2-3): DGGITQSPKYLFRKEGQNVTLSCEQNLNHDAMYWYRQDPGQGLRLIYYSQIVNDFQKGDIAEGYSVSREKKESFPLTVTSAQKNPTAFYLCASTRRTGYTDTQYFGPGTRLTVL.

The chain uses TRBV5-1 and TRBJ2-1; 8 bases align to TRBD2. V lost 4 bases to trimming and J lost 8 bases; unmatched junction nucleotides: 8. The CDR3 is 14 amino acids. Looked up from germline, CDR1 is SGHRS and CDR2 is YFSETQ. Written as DNA, the CDR3 is TGCGCCAGCAGCGGCCGGACTAGCTTCGATGAGCAGTTCTTC. Encoded protein: CASSGRTSFDEQFF. Together with reference TRBV5-1 and TRBJ2-1, the CDR3 gives the full variable domain: KAGVTQTPRYLIKTRGQQVTLSCSPISGHRSVSWYQQTPGQGLQFLFEYFSETQRNKGNFPGRFSGRQFSNSRSEMNVSTLELGDSALYLCASSGRTSFDEQFFGPGTRLTVL.

The J gene is TRBJ1-4, the V gene TRBV5-1; 8 positions match TRBD1. V gave up 3 bases and J gave up 7 bases; unmatched junction bases: 11. Per the germline V gene, CDR1 is SGHRS and CDR2 is YFSETQ. The CDR3 covers 16 residues. The CDR3 DNA reads TGCGCCAGCAGCTCTAATGGACAGGGCAATCGTGAAAAACTGTTTTTT. Residues: CASSSNGQGNREKLFF.

The V call is TRBV6-6, the J call TRBJ1-2, with TRBD1 matching over 9 bases. The CDR3 spans 15 residues. Germline-derived CDR1 and CDR2 are MNHNY and SVGAGI (reference sequence). V trimming: 2 bases; J trimming: 5 bases; junction bases outside the gene matches: 6. Written as DNA, the CDR3 is TGTGCCAGCAGTTACGCGGCCGGGACAGGGTATGGCTACACCTTC. Amino acid sequence: CASSYAAGTGYGYTF.

CDR3 bases: TGTGCCAGCAGCCCACGGTCCTTAGACCTAGGCCGGGATACGCAGTATTTT. Translation: CASSPRSLDLGRDTQYF. The chain links TRBV9 to TRBJ2-3; D gene uncertain. The CDR3 covers 17 residues. Germline V gives CDR1 SGDLS, CDR2 YYNGEE. Trimming shortened V by 4 bases and J by 6 bases, and 24 bases separated the two germline ends.

The chain combines TRBV19 with TRBJ2-1; 7 bases align to TRBD1. The V gene end was trimmed by 5 bases and the J gene end by 9 bases; junction bases not matched to a gene: 4. Germline V lookup: CDR1 LNHDA, CDR2 SQIVND (reference sequence). The length of the CDR3 is 12 residues. The DNA of the CDR3 is TGTGCCAGTAGTTCCGCAGGGGGTGAGCAGTTCTTC. Translating it yields CASSSAGGEQFF.

The CDR3 nucleotides are TGTGCCAGCTCCCACTTAGGGGACAGGGACTATGGCTACACCTTC. Translating it yields CASSHLGDRDYGYTF. This chain links TRBV19 with TRBJ1-2, with TRBD1 identical over 9 bases. V shed 9 bases and J 3 bases; nucleotides not matched to a gene: 11. Germline V gene lookup returns CDR1 LNHDA and CDR2 SQIVND (reference sequence). This CDR3 region has 15 residues.

The count of this clone is one. The gene calls are TRBV7-2 and TRBJ1-3, with D possibly matching TRBD1 (6 bases). CDR1 SGHTA and CDR2 FQGNSA come from the germline V gene. Trimming cost V 3 bases and J 7 bases, with 16 bases left between them. The CDR3 consists of 15 residues. The chain's CDR3 is CASSLSGGAGNTIYF. The CDR3 DNA follows: TGTGCCAGCAGCTTGAGTGGGGGCGCCGGCAACACCATATATTTT.

The chain has TRBV7-8 and TRBJ2-7, with 11 bases fitting TRBD2. The junction had 12 bases not matched to a gene; V was cut back by 1 base and J by 7 bases. The CDR3 loop spans 17 amino acids. Germline assignment: CDR1 SGHVS and CDR2 FQNEAQ. The CDR3 region is CASSLELAGVPAVEQYF. The CDR3 DNA reads TGTGCCAGCAGCTTAGAACTAGCGGGGGTCCCCGCAGTGGAGCAGTACTTC.

The gene calls are TRBV15 and TRBJ2-3; unclear D gene. This CDR3 is 13 amino acids long. Germline V CDR1 and CDR2: LNHNV, YYDKDF (reference sequence). Trimming removed 0 bases at V and 8 bases at J, with 9 bases between. CDR3 DNA: TGTGCCACCAGCAGAGATAGCAGCCGTACGCAGTATTTT. Its translation is CATSRDSSRTQYF.

The rearrangement uses TRBV19 and TRBJ2-7; 9 positions agree with TRBD1. The germline gives CDR1 LNHDA, CDR2 SQIVND (reference sequence). This CDR3 contains 14 residues. Losses at the gene ends were 4 bases for V and 5 bases for J; bases not matched to a gene: 6. This CDR3 is CASSNPGQGNEQYF. CDR3 in DNA: TGTGCCAGTAGTAACCCGGGACAGGGCAACGAGCAGTACTTC.

This clone was detected only once. The J gene is TRBJ1-2, the V gene TRBV21-1; the table's D call, TRBD1, was not checked against the DNA. TRBV21-1 represents a pseudogene. This CDR3 has 18 residues. CDR3 nucleotides: TGTGCCAGCAGCAACTTCCGCCGGGACAGGCAAGCTAACTATGGCTACACCTTC. This encodes CASSNFRRDRQANYGYTF.

Here the CDR3 DNA reads TGTGCCAGCAAAACCGGGACATCTAACTATGGCTACACCTTC. Protein sequence: CASKTGTSNYGYTF. The chain couples TRBV2 to TRBJ1-2, with a tentative D call TRBD1 (6 bases). Trimming removed 7 bases from V and 0 bases from J, with 12 bases in between. CDR1 is SNHLY, CDR2 FYNNEI, per germline. The CDR3 is made up of 14 amino acids.

The genes are TRBV27 and TRBJ2-7, with TRBD1 matching over 7 bases. Germline loops: CDR1 MNHEY, CDR2 SMNVEV (reference sequence). Trimming took 3 bases from V and 6 from J; bases not matched to a gene: 5. The CDR3 covers 13 residues. This CDR3 reads CASSFDRVSEQYF. Here the CDR3 DNA reads TGTGCCAGCAGTTTTGACAGGGTCAGCGAGCAGTACTTC.

The chain links TRBV6-1 to TRBJ2-1; 9 bases agree with TRBD2. From germline, CDR1 is MNHNS and CDR2 SASEGT. The CDR3 has 15 amino acids. V shed 7 bases, J shed 6 bases, and the junction held 10 bases outside the gene matches. The CDR3 bases are TGTGCCAGCACCCCGGAAGCGGGGGGAAGCAATGAGCAGTTCTTC. This sequence encodes CASTPEAGGSNEQFF.

This chain connects TRBV7-2 to TRBJ1-2, with TRBD1 matching 8 bases. The CDR3 extends over 19 amino acids. Germline V CDR1 and CDR2: SGHTA, FQGNSA. With V trimmed by 1 base and J by 8 bases, 21 bases remained unmatched. CDR3: CASSLVGTGGAKAGWGYTF. CDR3 bases: TGTGCCAGCAGCTTAGTCGGGACAGGAGGAGCGAAGGCGGGATGGGGCTACACCTTC.

V usage is TRBV7-9 and J usage is TRBJ2-7; tentative D call: TRBD2 (5 bases). V dropped 5 bases and J dropped 0 bases, with 8 bases sitting between them. Germline-derived CDR1 and CDR2 are SEHNR and FQNEAQ (reference sequence). CDR3 length equals 13 residues. In DNA, the CDR3 is TGTGCCAGCAGCCCGGGGAACTCCTACGAGCAGTACTTC. It encodes CASSPGNSYEQYF.

A single count supports this clone. The chain has TRBV7-7 and TRBJ2-2, with D maybe TRBD2 (5 bases). In germline, CDR1 is SSHAT, CDR2 FNYEAQ (reference sequence). The CDR3 sequence is 12 residues long. The CDR3: CAIWGDTGELFF. The CDR3 coding sequence is TGTGCTATTTGGGGAGACACCGGGGAGCTGTTTTTT.

The chain carries TRBV2 and TRBJ1-5, with D perhaps matching TRBD1 (5 bases). The V end lost 3 bases, the J end lost 9 bases, and 18 bases lay between the germline ends. The length of the CDR3 is 15 residues. Germline CDR1 is SNHLY and CDR2 is FYNNEI. This chain's CDR3 is CASSDDSPPKWPQHF. The CDR3 bases are TGTGCCAGCAGTGACGACAGCCCACCCAAATGGCCCCAGCATTTT.

The chain joins TRBV5-1 to TRBJ2-5; 9 bases map to TRBD2. The CDR3 extends over 16 amino acids. The J segment lost 5 bases and the V segment lost 4 bases, leaving 12 bases of the junction unmatched. CDR1 is SGHRS and CDR2 is YFSETQ in the germline V gene. The CDR3 region has the DNA TGCGCCAGCAGCCCGGGTGGTAGCGGGGGCACGGAGACCCAGTACTTC. As protein: CASSPGGSGGTETQYF. Together with reference TRBV5-1 and TRBJ2-5, the CDR3 gives the full variable domain: KAGVTQTPRYLIKTRGQQVTLSCSPISGHRSVSWYQQTPGQGLQFLFEYFSETQRNKGNFPGRFSGRQFSNSRSEMNVSTLELGDSALYLCASSPGGSGGTETQYFGPGTRLLVL.

The V and J genes are TRBV2 and TRBJ1-2, with 7 nucleotides matching TRBD1. CDR1 and CDR2 from the germline V gene are SNHLY and FYNNEI. J was trimmed by 2 bases and V by 4 bases; bases with no gene match: 7. This CDR3 is 15 amino acids long. The CDR3 sequence: CASSAEGQPNYGYTF. CDR3 DNA sequence: TGTGCCAGCAGTGCTGAGGGACAGCCCAACTATGGCTACACCTTC. The entire variable domain, with the rest obtained from reference TRBV2 and TRBJ1-2, is as follows: EPEVTQTPSHQVTQMGQEVILRCVPISNHLYFYWYRQILGQKVEFLVSFYNNEISEKSEIFDDQFSVERPDGSNFTLKIRSTKLEDSAMYFCASSAEGQPNYGYTFGSGTRLTVV.

This CDR3 is CASRGSGVNEKLFF. CDR3 in DNA: TGTGCCAGCAGGGGATCAGGGGTTAATGAAAAACTGTTTTTT. The V and J genes are TRBV9 and TRBJ1-4, with TRBD1 as a possible D gene (6 bases). CDR1 and CDR2 (germline): SGDLS, YYNGEE. The CDR3 totals 14 residues. The V and J ends lost 5 bases and 4 bases respectively, with 12 bases between them.

The chain has TRBV15 and TRBJ1-2; a possible D gene is TRBD1 (6 bases). There are 15 residues in the CDR3. CDR1 is LNHNV, CDR2 YYDKDF, per germline (reference sequence). The V and J ends lost 5 bases and 4 bases respectively, with 17 bases between them. In nucleotides, the CDR3 is TGTGCCACCAGCCGTAGCCGACAGGCACTCTATGGCTACACCTTC. It codes for CATSRSRQALYGYTF.

This chain joins TRBV6-6 and TRBJ1-1, with D possibly being TRBD1 (5 bases). From germline, CDR1 is MNHNY and CDR2 SVGAGI (reference sequence). This CDR3 region has 10 residues. The V end lost 5 bases, the J end lost 11 bases, and 9 bases lay between the germline ends. DNA of the CDR3: TGTGCCAGCAGTCAGGGTTCGGCTTTCTTT. Residues: CASSQGSAFF.